The 5 T cell receptor beta chains below all came from one sample that was sequenced in a study of glioma-infiltrating T cells after dendritic cell vaccination. Measured with immunoSEQ multiplex PCR; TCRdb has only the in-frame clones, and not every one. Here the sample spans some 38,000 clones, about 80% being singletons. This sample comprised blood, obtained before dendritic cell vaccination. The receptors were sampled from a human donor with glioblastoma.

The V call is TRBV10-3, the J call TRBJ2-2; D is possibly TRBD1 (5 bases). CDR1 is ENHRY and CDR2 is SYGVKD in the germline V gene. The V end was cut by 5 bases, the J end by 6 bases, with 7 bases between. The CDR3 runs to 12 residues. Written as DNA, the CDR3 is TGTGCCATCAGTAGACAGTCCGGGGAGCTGTTTTTT. Translated: CAISRQSGELFF.

The chain employs TRBV6-1 and TRBJ2-3; TRBD2 might be the D (6 bases). Germline V gene lookup returns CDR1 MNHNS and CDR2 SASEGT. The CDR3 spans 17 residues. With 2 bases removed from V and 0 bases from J, the gap between germline ends came to 15 bases. In DNA, the CDR3 is TGTGCCAGCAGTGAAAGCAAACCGGGACTCAGCACAGATACGCAGTATTTT. Protein sequence: CASSESKPGLSTDTQYF.

The chain carries TRBV2 and TRBJ2-5; D is possibly TRBD2 (5 bases). V was cut by 4 bases and J by 2 bases, with 8 bases left in between. This CDR3 contains 13 residues. From germline, CDR1 is SNHLY and CDR2 FYNNEI. CDR3 in DNA: TGTGCCAGCAGTGGAGGGAGACAAGAGACCCAGTACTTC. Translating gives CASSGGRQETQYF. The variable domain in full, with the rest retrieved from reference TRBV2 and TRBJ2-5, is EPEVTQTPSHQVTQMGQEVILRCVPISNHLYFYWYRQILGQKVEFLVSFYNNEISEKSEIFDDQFSVERPDGSNFTLKIRSTKLEDSAMYFCASSGGRQETQYFGPGTRLLVL.

The chain combines TRBV27 with TRBJ2-7, with 9 bases aligning to TRBD2. Germline V gene data show CDR1 as MNHEY and CDR2 as SMNVEV (reference sequence). The CDR3 is 15 residues long. V gave up 5 bases and J gave up 0 bases; unmatched junction bases: 5. CDR3 in DNA: TGTGCCAGCAGTCCGGTTAGCGGGGGCTCCTACGAGCAGTACTTC. Its protein is CASSPVSGGSYEQYF.

This chain joins TRBV27 and TRBJ2-7; no clear D. V lost 5 bases and J lost 2, with 19 bases in between. Germline CDR1 reads MNHEY; CDR2 reads SMNVEV (reference sequence). This CDR3 region has 16 residues. The CDR3 DNA reads as TGTGCCAGCAGTGCCTCCGTGTTTGCCCTAGCCTACGAGCAGTACTTC. As protein: CASSASVFALAYEQYF.